This T cell receptor beta chain was recovered during a study of blood T cell repertoires in COVID-19. Study at large: The United States, Italy and Spain supplied acute and convalescent COVID-19 samples.

Study processing details: The assay estimated nucleated cells by amplifying reference gene primers. TCRdb keeps only in-frame clones here, not all; method: immunoSEQ multiplex PCR. That table is the source of V, J and clone size, and D and trimming were worked out from the DNA. Among just over 300,000 clones, under 90% were seen once, and the ten largest hold roughly 4.5%. Germline CDR1 is MNHNS and CDR2 is SASEGT. This CDR3 has 16 amino acids. V shed 2 bases and J shed 12 bases, with 23 bases lying between them. Participants spanned ages roughly 18 to 95 years and resided in around 25 US areas. Participant reports of clinical history set cohort assignment.

The chain employs TRBV6-1 and TRBJ2-1, with a tentative D call TRBD1 (5 bases). What was sequenced was PBMCs or T cells enriched from blood (not recorded which). This receptor was taken from a man aged 25 to 40 who had recovered from COVID-19. The CDR3, as DNA: TGTGCCAGCAGTGAACTCGCGCCCAGGGCTTTTACGTGGCAGTTCTTC. Translation: CASSELAPRAFTWQFF.